This T cell receptor (beta chain) was documented in a study of T cell repertoires in cytomegalovirus infection. This clonotype appeared a few times. V was trimmed by 6 bases and J by 3 bases, leaving 24 bases between them. Per germline, CDR1 SNHLY and CDR2 FYNNEI. The CDR3 runs 18 residues. TCRdb passed the reads through MiXCR, listing each CDR3 protein once. The sample yields 740,000 or so distinct CDR3 sequences, 35% seen once. This receptor was obtained from a human donor in good health (CMV status not recorded). Some clones in this sample may be carry-over from other donors' samples. V usage is TRBV2 and J usage is TRBJ1-5; D unclear. Material for sequencing was PBMCs. Here the CDR3 reads CASSSPISASSNNQPQHF. DNA for the CDR3: TGTGCCAGCAGCTCCCCCATTTCCGCCAGCTCCAACAATCAGCCCCAGCATTTT.